The 25 T cell receptor beta chains below all came from one sample that was sequenced in a study of spatial heterogeneity in lung cancer. Regarding the study as a whole: Intratumoral expanded alpha and beta TCR counts were found to track tumor mutation counts.

No antigens are known for them. TCRdb passed the 5' RACE reads through MiXCR, listing each CDR3 protein once. The top ten hold 20% to 30% of the sample, which has 400 to 450 distinct CDR3 sequences, under 35% seen once. As to time point: sample taken at primary tumor resection. The sample consisted of lung tumor tissue, taken at surgery. These receptors all stem from a male donor with early-stage non-small cell lung cancer.

This clonotype was picked up a small number of times. The chain combines TRBV29-1 with TRBJ2-3; no clear D. The CDR3 consists of 12 residues. The germline CDR1 and CDR2 sequences are SQVTM and ANQGSEA. The V end lost 2 bases, the J end lost 4 bases, and 7 bases lay between the germline ends. Here the CDR3 reads CSVEQGSDTQYF. CDR3 DNA: TGCAGCGTTGAACAAGGGTCAGATACGCAGTATTTT.

Written as DNA, the CDR3 is TGTGCCAGCAGCCGACAGGGGGCCTCCTACAATGAGCAGTTCTTC. Protein sequence: CASSRQGASYNEQFF. The gene calls are TRBV6-2 or TRBV6-3 and TRBJ2-1; 10 bases agree with TRBD1. V lost 6 bases and J lost 0; bases outside the gene matches: 2. The CDR3 spans 15 residues. The germline gives CDR1 MNHEY, CDR2 SVGEGT.

This clonotype was detected once. V and J are TRBV12-3 or TRBV12-4 and TRBJ2-2; tentative D call: TRBD1 (6 bases). The CDR3 has 17 residues. V lost 5 bases, J lost 4 bases, and 20 bases lay in between. CDR3 amino acids: CASSTTGIATSTGELFF. CDR3 bases: TGTGCCAGCAGTACCACAGGGATTGCGACGAGCACCGGGGAGCTGTTTTTT.

Judged by abundance, this clonotype is hyperexpanded (1% or more). This rearrangement joins TRBV4-1 to TRBJ2-7; D ambiguous. The V end was cut by 4 bases, the J end by 1 base, with 20 bases between. The CDR3 spans 17 residues. The germline CDR1 and CDR2 sequences are MGHRA and YSYEKL. The CDR3 nucleotides read TGCGCCAGCAGCCTTCCCCGGAAACCTAGAATGTCCTACGAGCAGTACTTC. Residues: CASSLPRKPRMSYEQYF.

There are a few counts of this clonotype. This rearrangement joins TRBV9 to TRBJ1-5; weak D call: TRBD1 (5 bases). Germline CDR1 reads SGDLS; CDR2 reads YYNGEE. CDR3 length: 14 residues. V lost 4 bases and J lost 10, with 18 bases in between. The CDR3 DNA sequence: TGTGCCAGCAGCTCAGACGGGGGACTTGGACCCCAGCATTTT. It yields the protein CASSSDGGLGPQHF.

This clonotype counts as large. The chain links TRBV7-3 to TRBJ2-1; 9 bases line up with TRBD2. The CDR3 is 15 amino acids. Per germline, CDR1 SGHTA and CDR2 FQGTGA. V lost 4 bases to trimming and J lost 7 bases; unmatched junction nucleotides: 8. The CDR3 nucleotides read TGTGCCAGCAGCTCCAGCGGGGGGTCCTGGAATGAGCAGTTCTTC. Its protein is CASSSSGGSWNEQFF.

This clonotype occurred once. CDR3 sequence (DNA): TGTGCCAGCAGCTTAGCGCCCCAGCGGGGAAGCACAGATACGCAGTATTTT. Translated, it gives CASSLAPQRGSTDTQYF. The chain combines TRBV7-8 with TRBJ2-3, with TRBD2 matching 7 bases. The V gene's germline CDR1 is SGHVS and CDR2 FQNEAQ. The CDR3 covers 17 residues. Trimming took 0 bases from V and 0 from J; bases not matched to a gene: 6.

This clonotype counts as hyperexpanded. This rearrangement joins TRBV21-1 to TRBJ2-4. TRBV21-1 is tagged as a pseudogene. The CDR3 is made up of 13 amino acids. The CDR3 DNA follows: TGTGCCAGCATCGAAGGAGCCAAAAACATTCAGTACTTC. It is translated as CASIEGAKNIQYF.

This clonotype was counted between two and nine times. The genes are TRBV5-4 and TRBJ1-2; D remains unclear. Germline V gene data show CDR1 as SGHNT and CDR2 as YYREEE (reference sequence). This CDR3 comprises 12 residues. V was pared by 3 bases and J by 4 bases, with 7 bases between. The CDR3 sequence is CASSSQVYGYTF. The CDR3 DNA follows: TGTGCCAGCAGCTCCCAGGTCTATGGCTACACCTTC.

This clonotype is labeled large. J is TRBJ1-1 and V is TRBV18; TRBD1 might be the D (6 bases). In germline, CDR1 is KGHSH, CDR2 LQKENI. The CDR3 has 15 residues. Deletions cut 4 bases from V and 0 bases from J, with 12 bases between. The DNA of the CDR3 is TGTGCCAGCTCACTCAACAGGGAGATGAACACTGAAGCTTTCTTT. As protein: CASSLNREMNTEAFF.

This clonotype is large (0.1 to 1%) within its sample. The chain couples TRBV4-3 to TRBJ1-1; perhaps TRBD1 as D (5 bases). Germline CDR1 is LGHNA and CDR2 is YSLEER. The CDR3 covers 14 residues. Trimming left V 0 bases short and J 3 bases short, with 8 bases between. CDR3 region: CASSQDLGDTEAFF. Written as DNA, the CDR3 is TGCGCCAGCAGCCAAGATCTGGGGGACACTGAAGCTTTCTTT.

A remark on this clonotype: Given a much more abundant clone one base away, this may be a read error. The gene calls are TRBV20-1 and TRBJ2-7, with D uncertain. The CDR3 consists of 11 residues. V lost 1 base and J 7 bases, leaving 8 bases between the germline ends. The germline V gene has CDR1 DFQATT and CDR2 SNEGSKA (reference sequence). This CDR3 reads CSARAKLEQYF. The CDR3, as DNA: TGCAGTGCTAGAGCGAAATTGGAGCAGTACTTC.

In its sample, this clonotype is hyperexpanded. This chain joins TRBV7-3 and TRBJ2-6; TRBD2 aligns across 8 bases. The CDR3 has 15 amino acids. The V gene's germline CDR1 is SGHTA and CDR2 FQGTGA. The V gene end was trimmed by 5 bases and the J gene end by 3 bases; junction bases not matched to a gene: 3. The CDR3 nucleotides read TGTGCCAGCAGCCCGAGCGGGAGTGGGGCCAACGTCCTGACTTTC. Translated, it gives CASSPSGSGANVLTF.

The rearrangement joins TRBV18 to TRBJ1-4; D gene uncertain. Per germline, CDR1 KGHSH and CDR2 LQKENI. The CDR3 spans 12 residues. The ends were cut back, 4 bases at V and 4 bases at J, with 4 bases in the middle. The CDR3, as DNA: TGTGCCAGCTCACTACTTAATGAAAAACTGTTTTTT. This gives the protein CASSLLNEKLFF.

By sample fraction, this clonotype is large. V and J are TRBV15 and TRBJ2-5; 7 bases map to TRBD2. The V gene end was trimmed by 0 bases and the J gene end by 5 bases; junction bases not matched to a gene: 6. CDR3 length: 15 residues. Germline V gene sequence: CDR1 LNHNV, CDR2 YYDKDF (reference sequence). CDR3 residues: CATSRDLGLVETQYF. The CDR3 nucleotides are TGTGCCACCAGCAGAGATCTAGGACTAGTGGAGACCCAGTACTTC. Full variable domain (missing parts from reference TRBV15 and TRBJ2-5): DAMVIQNPRYQVTQFGKPVTLSCSQTLNHNVMYWYQQKSSQAPKLLFHYYDKDFNNEADTPDNFQSRRPNTSFCFLDIRSPGLGDTAMYLCATSRDLGLVETQYFGPGTRLLVL.

This clonotype is termed large. The V and J genes are TRBV13 and TRBJ2-7, with 7 bases that match TRBD2. V gave up 2 bases and J gave up 8 bases; unmatched junction bases: 12. This CDR3 spans 15 amino acids. The germline CDR1 and CDR2 sequences are PRHDT and FYEKMQ (reference sequence). This CDR3 reads CASSLRPGREGQQYF. CDR3 DNA sequence: TGTGCCAGCAGCTTAAGACCGGGCAGGGAGGGTCAGCAGTACTTC.

The V gene is TRBV12-3 or TRBV12-4, the J gene TRBJ2-5, with D unresolved. Trimming shortened V by 7 bases and J by 2 bases, and 5 bases separated the two germline ends. The CDR3 is 11 residues long. In DNA form, the CDR3 reads TGTGCCAGCACACTGCAAGAGACCCAGTACTTC. Translation: CASTLQETQYF.

The chain employs TRBV20-1 and TRBJ2-4; 7 nucleotides line up with TRBD2. The CDR3 runs to 16 residues. Trimming at V came to 0 bases and at J to 6 bases, leaving 11 bases not matched to a gene. Germline V gene lookup returns CDR1 DFQATT and CDR2 SNEGSKA (reference sequence). DNA of the CDR3: TGCAGTGCTAGAGACCCCGGTGTGGGGGAGGGAAACATTCAGTACTTC. Translated, it gives CSARDPGVGEGNIQYF.

As concerns this clonotype: Because the CDR3 is missing its conserved closing phenylalanine or tryptophan, this is likely a read error. CDR3 loop: CASSPRDTLGEQYY. DNA for the CDR3: TGCGCCAGCAGTCCCCGGGACACACTAGGGGAGCAGTACTAC. The chain joins TRBV5-1 to TRBJ2-7, with D possibly matching TRBD1 (6 bases). The CDR3 consists of 14 residues. V was pared by 5 bases and J by 7 bases, with 19 bases between. Germline lookup yields CDR1 SGHRS and CDR2 YFSETQ.

There are a few counts of this clonotype. The chain recombines TRBV3-1 with TRBJ1-1; D call uncertain. The CDR3 totals 15 residues. Trimming shortened V by 0 bases and J by 3 bases, and 11 bases separated the two germline ends. The germline V gene has CDR1 LGHDT and CDR2 YNNKEL (reference sequence). DNA of the CDR3: TGTGCCAGCAGCCAAGATTCCGGGCCCGACACTGAAGCTTTCTTT. Translating gives CASSQDSGPDTEAFF. Filled out from reference TRBV3-1 and TRBJ1-1, the complete variable domain reads DTAVSQTPKYLVTQMGNDKSIKCEQNLGHDTMYWYKQDSKKFLKIMFSYNNKELIINETVPNRFSPKSPDKAHLNLHINSLELGDSAVYFCASSQDSGPDTEAFFGQGTRLTVV.

The chain links TRBV3-1 to TRBJ1-6; D is ambiguous. The CDR3 is 15 amino acids. From germline, CDR1 is LGHDT and CDR2 YNNKEL (reference sequence). Trimming removed 4 bases from V and 6 bases from J, with 13 bases in between. DNA of the CDR3: TGTGCCAGCAGCCGGATCGGGCGTTCTAATTCACCCCTCCACTTT. Amino acids: CASSRIGRSNSPLHF.

This clonotype is labeled large. The chain recombines TRBV7-3 with TRBJ2-1, with a weak D call TRBD2 (6 bases). V lost 3 bases to trimming and J lost 0 bases, with 9 bases between them. Germline CDR1 and CDR2: SGHTA and FQGTGA. The CDR3 extends over 15 amino acids. In DNA form, the CDR3 reads TGTGCCAGCAGCTTGGCGGGGAGCTCCTACAATGAGCAGTTCTTC. This codes for CASSLAGSSYNEQFF.

This clonotype was observed a handful of times. The V call is TRBV7-8, the J call TRBJ2-7; D not certain. V was clipped by 1 base and J by 1 base, with 14 bases between them. CDR1 and CDR2 from the germline V gene are SGHVS and FQNEAQ. This CDR3 is 16 amino acids long. The CDR3 coding sequence is TGTGCCAGCAGCTTAGGTTACGGGCAGGTATCCTACGAGCAGTACGTC. Its translation is CASSLGYGQVSYEQYV.

The gene calls are TRBV6-1 and TRBJ2-1; D possibly corresponds to TRBD2 (6 bases). Between the trimmed V and J ends, which lost 9 bases and 1 base, there was a span of 13 bases. Germline values: CDR1 MNHNS, CDR2 SASEGT. The length of the CDR3 is 14 residues. The DNA for the CDR3 is TGTGCCAGTCTTAGCGGCCAATCCTACAATGAGCAGTTCTTC. Residues: CASLSGQSYNEQFF.

This clonotype turned up a few times. The V call is TRBV7-9, the J call TRBJ1-2; D perhaps matches TRBD1 (5 bases). V dropped 5 bases and J dropped 4 bases, with 11 bases sitting between them. The CDR3 consists of 13 residues. Germline-derived CDR1 and CDR2 are SEHNR and FQNEAQ (reference sequence). CDR3 amino acids: CASSLGTFYGYTF. In DNA, the CDR3 is TGTGCCAGCAGCCTAGGGACCTTCTATGGCTACACCTTC.